These 2 T cell receptor beta chains originate from one sample sequenced in a study of T cell changes during pregnancy in multiple sclerosis. TCRdb keeps only in-frame clones here, not all; method: immunoSEQ multiplex PCR. The sample yields under 70,000 clones, 90% seen once. The source was peripheral blood, collected in the third trimester of pregnancy. These receptors all come from a female donor in good health, enrolled as a control in a pregnancy study.

This clone was found once. The chain recombines TRBV10-3 with TRBJ2-1; the match to TRBD1 covers 8 bases. The germline V gene encodes CDR1 ENHRY and CDR2 SYGVKD. CDR3 length equals 13 residues. Germline trimming cut 11 bases from V and 8 bases from J; bases unmatched to any gene: 11. The CDR3 sequence is CALGQGPLDEQFF. CDR3 in DNA: TGTGCCCTAGGACAGGGCCCGCTGGATGAGCAGTTCTTC.

The chain joins TRBV11-3 to TRBJ1-1; 8 bases are shared with TRBD1. The J segment lost 2 bases and the V segment lost 4 bases, leaving 12 bases of the junction unmatched. CDR1 SGHNT and CDR2 YENEEA come from the germline V gene. The CDR3 consists of 17 residues. CDR3: CASSWTGFFSSNTEAFF. The CDR3, as DNA: TGTGCCAGCAGCTGGACAGGGTTTTTCTCAAGCAACACTGAAGCTTTCTTT. Full variable domain (rest looked up from reference TRBV11-3 and TRBJ1-1): EAGVVQSPRYKIIEKKQPVAFWCNPISGHNTLYWYLQNLGQGPELLIRYENEEAVDDSQLPKDRFSAERLKGVDSTLKIQPAELGDSAVYLCASSWTGFFSSNTEAFFGQGTRLTVV.